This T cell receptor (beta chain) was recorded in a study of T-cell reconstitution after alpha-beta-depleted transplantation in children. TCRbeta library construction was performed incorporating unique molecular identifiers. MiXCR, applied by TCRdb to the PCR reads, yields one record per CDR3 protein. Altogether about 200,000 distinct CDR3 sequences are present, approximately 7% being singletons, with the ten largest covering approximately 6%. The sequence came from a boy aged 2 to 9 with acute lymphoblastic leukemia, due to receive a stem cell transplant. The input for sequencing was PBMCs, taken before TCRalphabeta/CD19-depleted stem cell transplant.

The CDR3 nucleotides are TGTGCCAGCAGTTTCCCCACAACAGGGAACACTGAAGCTTTCTTT. It translates to CASSFPTTGNTEAFF. The rearrangement uses TRBV28 and TRBJ1-1; a possible D gene is TRBD1 (5 bases). Trimming took off 3 bases at V and 1 base at J, with 12 bases between the two ends. This CDR3 comprises 15 residues. The germline V gene encodes CDR1 MDHEN and CDR2 SYDVKM.